Shown below are 9 T cell receptor beta chains from a single sample sequenced in a study of T cell responses to AZD1222 COVID-19 vaccine. Assay used: immunoSEQ multiplex PCR; TCRdb lists only in-frame clones, some missing. The sample shows 72,000 or so clones, less than 85% of them seen only once. The sequences come from peripheral blood, collected on day 0 of AZD1222 vaccination. The receptors were sampled from an adult in good health.

The V call is TRBV4-1, the J call TRBJ1-2; tentatively, D is TRBD1 (6 bases). Trimming shortened V by 7 bases and J by 3 bases, and 15 bases separated the two germline ends. The CDR3 consists of 14 residues. Looked up from germline, CDR1 is MGHRA and CDR2 is YSYEKL. CDR3 residues: CASNAPGAYYGYTF. CDR3 sequence (DNA): TGCGCCAGCAACGCCCCAGGGGCTTACTATGGCTACACCTTC.

The chain combines TRBV18 with TRBJ1-2, with no clear D. The CDR3 is 14 amino acids. CDR1 is KGHSH, CDR2 LQKENI, per germline. Trimming left V 0 bases short and J 3 bases short, with 8 bases between. CDR3 in DNA: TGTGCCAGCTCACCACCGGGGAGGGACTATGGCTACACCTTC. It specifies CASSPPGRDYGYTF.

The V gene is TRBV5-5, the J gene TRBJ1-2, with a weak D call TRBD1 (6 bases). The length of the CDR3 is 14 residues. With 3 bases removed from V and 7 bases from J, the gap between germline ends came to 16 bases. Germline V CDR1 and CDR2: SGHKS, YYEKEE (reference sequence). CDR3 sequence (DNA): TGTGCCAGCAGCTCCACAGGGACCGGTCGTGGCTACACCTTC. Protein sequence: CASSSTGTGRGYTF.

The chain uses TRBV14 and TRBJ2-7, with TRBD1 identical over 8 bases. The CDR3 is 13 amino acids. Trimming at V came to 1 base and at J to 6 bases, leaving 2 bases not matched to a gene. Looked up from germline, CDR1 is SGHDN and CDR2 is FVKESK. CDR3 DNA: TGTGCCAGCAGCCAAGTACAGGGGGGCGAGCAGTACTTC. Its protein product is CASSQVQGGEQYF.

The chain is built from TRBV29-1 and TRBJ2-5; possible D gene TRBD2, 5 bases. This CDR3 comprises 14 residues. V lost 0 bases and J 1 base, leaving 9 bases between the germline ends. Germline V gene sequence: CDR1 SQVTM, CDR2 ANQGSEA. The DNA for the CDR3 is TGCAGCGTTGAAGATCCGGGAACCCAAGAGACCCAGTACTTC. Its translation: CSVEDPGTQETQYF. Full variable domain (outside the CDR3, taken from reference TRBV29-1 and TRBJ2-5): SAVISQKPSRDICQRGTSLTIQCQVDSQVTMMFWYRQQPGQSLTLIATANQGSEATYESGFVIDKFPISRPNLTFSTLTVSNMSPEDSSIYLCSVEDPGTQETQYFGPGTRLLVL.

This clone was counted a few times. The rearrangement uses TRBV3-1 (or the pseudogene TRBV3-2) and TRBJ1-1; TRBD1 is a possible D gene (5 bases). Germline V lookup: CDR1 LGHDT, CDR2 YNNKEL (reference sequence). Trimming took 4 bases from V and 5 from J, leaving 14 bases between them. The CDR3 has 14 residues. The CDR3 bases are TGTGCCAGCAGCCTGCAGGGAGTTCGGACTGAAGCTTTCTTT. This encodes CASSLQGVRTEAFF.

The chain carries TRBV27 and TRBJ2-7; TRBD2 agrees at 7 bases. The V gene's germline CDR1 is MNHEY and CDR2 SMNVEV (reference sequence). The CDR3 is 14 amino acids. J gave up 2 bases and V 11 bases, and 12 bases lay outside the gene matches. The CDR3 nucleotides read TGTGCCCAGCCCTCAGCGGGAAAGCCCTACGAGCAGTACTTC. It encodes CAQPSAGKPYEQYF.

V is TRBV2 and J is TRBJ2-1; TRBD2 agrees at 12 bases. The CDR3 has 16 residues. Germline V gene data show CDR1 as SNHLY and CDR2 as FYNNEI. Trimming removed 7 bases from V and 7 bases from J; junction bases left unmatched: 11. This CDR3 is CASMKGLAGGENEQFF. CDR3 DNA: TGTGCCAGCATGAAGGGGCTAGCGGGAGGGGAGAATGAGCAGTTCTTC.

The DNA of the CDR3 is TGTGCCAGCAGCCAGGGTAGGGGGAGAGGGACCGGGGAGCTGTTTTTT. It encodes CASSQGRGRGTGELFF. The genes are TRBV3-1 (or the pseudogene TRBV3-2) and TRBJ2-2; D possibly corresponds to TRBD1 (6 bases). CDR1 LGHDT and CDR2 YNNKEL come from the germline V gene (reference sequence). The V and J ends lost 3 bases and 5 bases respectively, with 16 bases between them. The CDR3 length is 16 residues.